Below are 10 T cell receptor beta chains sequenced from a single sample in a study of cytomegalovirus exposure and HLA in healthy donors. The PCR made use of 60 Vbeta and 13 Jbeta primers. TCRdb's copy holds only in-frame clones and misses some; the assay was immunoSEQ multiplex PCR. This table has roughly 200,000 clones, 80% appearing once. Material: PBMCs. The receptors stem from a boy under 18 in good health and CMV-seronegative.

The gene calls are TRBV9 and TRBJ2-5; D is unresolved. This CDR3 comprises 13 residues. CDR1 and CDR2 (germline): SGDLS, YYNGEE. Deletions cut 0 bases from V and 5 bases from J, with 8 bases between. CDR3 DNA: TGTGCCAGCAGCGTAGATACAGCCGAGACCCAGTACTTC. This gives the protein CASSVDTAETQYF.

This clone was seen a single time. The chain employs TRBV5-1 and TRBJ1-1; possible D gene TRBD1, 6 bases. The CDR3 length is 19 residues. Trimming took off 4 bases at V and 2 bases at J, with 27 bases between the two ends. CDR1 SGHRS and CDR2 YFSETQ come from the germline V gene. The CDR3 region is CASSPLGGGARVYNTEAFF. DNA for the CDR3: TGCGCCAGCAGCCCTCTCGGCGGGGGGGCCAGGGTGTACAACACTGAAGCTTTCTTT. Filled out from reference TRBV5-1 and TRBJ1-1, the complete variable domain reads KAGVTQTPRYLIKTRGQQVTLSCSPISGHRSVSWYQQTPGQGLQFLFEYFSETQRNKGNFPGRFSGRQFSNSRSEMNVSTLELGDSALYLCASSPLGGGARVYNTEAFFGQGTRLTVV.

V gene TRBV21-1 combines with J gene TRBJ1-1; the listed D gene, TRBD1, was not tested against the DNA. TRBV21-1 is described as a pseudogene. The CDR3 consists of 15 residues. The DNA of the CDR3 is TGTGCCAGCAGCTTACCGGACACCGCGGTCACTGAAGCTTTCTTT. It codes for CASSLPDTAVTEAFF.

This clone appeared a single time. The chain has TRBV20-1 and TRBJ2-5; no clear D. CDR3 length: 11 residues. Germline V gene data show CDR1 as DFQATT and CDR2 as SNEGSKA (reference sequence). The ends were cut back, 4 bases at V and 5 bases at J, with 8 bases in the middle. As DNA, the CDR3 is TGCAGTGCTACCTCGAGGGAGACCCAGTACTTC. Its translation: CSATSRETQYF.

The chain joins TRBV5-6 to TRBJ1-2; D remains unclear. In germline, CDR1 is SGHDT, CDR2 YYEEEE. Trimming took 4 bases from V and 5 from J, leaving 9 bases between them. This CDR3 is built from 12 residues. This CDR3 reads CASSGQVYGYTF. The DNA of the CDR3 is TGTGCCAGCAGCGGGCAGGTTTATGGCTACACCTTC.

The V call is TRBV5-1, the J call TRBJ1-1, with a possible D match to TRBD1 (5 bases). CDR3 length: 14 residues. V lost 2 bases and J lost 1, with 9 bases in between. Per the germline V gene, CDR1 is SGHRS and CDR2 is YFSETQ. CDR3 nucleotides: TGCGCCAGCAGCTTTGGCGACAGGAACACTGAAGCTTTCTTT. It is translated as CASSFGDRNTEAFF.

The CDR3 spells CASSLPFSLTLGQGNTGELFF. CDR3 coding DNA: TGTGCCAGTAGTCTACCCTTCAGTCTAACTTTGGGACAGGGTAACACCGGGGAGCTGTTTTTT. The chain has TRBV19 and TRBJ2-2; 9 bases line up with TRBD1. The CDR3 is 21 residues long. In germline, CDR1 is LNHDA, CDR2 SQIVND (reference sequence). With 5 bases clipped from V and 2 bases from J, the junction kept 21 bases outside the gene matches.

The CDR3 region is CASSAPVTPRQGDNYGYTF. As DNA, the CDR3 is TGTGCCAGCAGCGCCCCAGTGACCCCAAGACAGGGAGACAACTATGGCTACACCTTC. The chain links TRBV9 to TRBJ1-2; 7 nucleotides line up with TRBD1. V lost 3 bases to trimming and J lost 2 bases; unmatched junction nucleotides: 19. CDR3 length equals 19 residues. Germline V gene lookup returns CDR1 SGDLS and CDR2 YYNGEE.

The sample holds one count of this clone. The V call is TRBV6-1, the J call TRBJ2-1; D is undetermined. Per the germline V gene, CDR1 is MNHNS and CDR2 is SASEGT. The CDR3 spans 15 residues. Trimming stripped 3 bases from V and 0 bases from J, with 9 bases between. The CDR3 sequence is CASSERANSYNEQFF. Here the CDR3 DNA reads TGTGCCAGCAGTGAGAGAGCGAACTCCTACAATGAGCAGTTCTTC.

The CDR3 coding sequence is TGCGCCAGCAGCCAAGAGGCCAGGGGGTGGGATACGCAGTATTTT. Translating it yields CASSQEARGWDTQYF. V gene TRBV4-1 combines with J gene TRBJ2-3; 7 nucleotides align to TRBD1. Germline CDR1 is MGHRA and CDR2 is YSYEKL. J gave up 6 bases and V 0 bases, and 6 bases lay outside the gene matches. There are 15 residues in the CDR3.